Reported below is one T cell receptor (beta chain). Its antigen is unidentified. This table comes from immunoSEQ multiplex PCR, and its TCRdb copy is limited to in-frame clones, with some not included. The data show about 90,000 clones, about 90% seen once. J lost 7 bases, V lost 0 bases, and 2 bases had no gene match. CDR1 is SGHNT and CDR2 is YYREEE in the germline V gene (reference sequence). The CDR3 spans 15 residues. The record originates from a study of PD-1 blockade in classical Hodgkin lymphoma. General study findings and limits: A reduction in baseline TCR diversity was reportedly seen in newly diagnosed patients relative to healthy donors.

Brentuximab vedotin exposure varied, and every patient relapsed after autologous stem cell transplantation. Each best response was a complete response, a partial response or progressive disease. This material consisted of peripheral blood mononuclear cells (PBMCs), taken before the second cycle of nivolumab. J is TRBJ1-4 and V is TRBV5-4; 11 nucleotides agree with TRBD1. The receptor was isolated from a human donor with classical Hodgkin lymphoma. The CDR3 is CASSLGGQGGEKLFF. CDR3 nucleotides: TGTGCCAGCAGCTTGGGGGGACAGGGGGGTGAAAAACTGTTTTTT.